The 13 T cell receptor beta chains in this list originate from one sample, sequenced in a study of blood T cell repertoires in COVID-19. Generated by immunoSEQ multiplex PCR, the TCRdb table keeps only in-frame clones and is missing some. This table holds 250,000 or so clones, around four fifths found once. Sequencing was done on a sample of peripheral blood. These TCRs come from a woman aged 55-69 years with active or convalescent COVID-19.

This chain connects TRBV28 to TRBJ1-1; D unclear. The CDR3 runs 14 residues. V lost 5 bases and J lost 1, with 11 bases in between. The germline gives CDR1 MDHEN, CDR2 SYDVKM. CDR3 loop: CASSRPGSNTEAFF. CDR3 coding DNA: TGTGCCAGCAGTCGACCCGGGTCGAACACTGAAGCTTTCTTT. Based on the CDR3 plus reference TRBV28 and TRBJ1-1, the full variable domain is DVKVTQSSRYLVKRTGEKVFLECVQDMDHENMFWYRQDPGLGLRLIYFSYDVKMKEKGDIPEGYSVSREKKERFSLILESASTNQTSMYLCASSRPGSNTEAFFGQGTRLTVV.

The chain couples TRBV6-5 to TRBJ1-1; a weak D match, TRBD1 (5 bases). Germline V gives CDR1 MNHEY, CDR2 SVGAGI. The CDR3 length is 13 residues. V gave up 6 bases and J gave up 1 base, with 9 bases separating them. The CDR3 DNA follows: TGTGCCAGCAGCTTACAGGAGAACACTGAAGCTTTCTTT. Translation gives CASSLQENTEAFF.

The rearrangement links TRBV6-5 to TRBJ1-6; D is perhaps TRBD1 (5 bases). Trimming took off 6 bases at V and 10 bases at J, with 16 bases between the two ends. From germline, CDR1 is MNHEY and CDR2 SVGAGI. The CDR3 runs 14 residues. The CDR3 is CASSRLKGVSPLHF. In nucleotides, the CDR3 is TGTGCCAGCAGCCGTCTTAAAGGGGTGTCACCCCTCCACTTT.

The CDR3 DNA is TGCGCCAGCAGCCCCATAAGGGAGAAAAACATTCAGTACTTC. Encoded protein: CASSPIREKNIQYF. The chain carries TRBV4-1 and TRBJ2-4, with D possibly being TRBD2 (5 bases). Germline CDR1 and CDR2: MGHRA and YSYEKL. The CDR3 extends over 14 amino acids. V dropped 4 bases and J dropped 4 bases, with 11 bases sitting between them.

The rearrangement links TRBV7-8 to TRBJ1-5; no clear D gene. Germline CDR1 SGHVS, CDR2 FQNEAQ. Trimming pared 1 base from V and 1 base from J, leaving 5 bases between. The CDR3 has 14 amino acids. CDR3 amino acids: CASSLVFSNQPQHF. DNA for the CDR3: TGTGCCAGCAGCTTAGTCTTCAGCAATCAGCCCCAGCATTTT.

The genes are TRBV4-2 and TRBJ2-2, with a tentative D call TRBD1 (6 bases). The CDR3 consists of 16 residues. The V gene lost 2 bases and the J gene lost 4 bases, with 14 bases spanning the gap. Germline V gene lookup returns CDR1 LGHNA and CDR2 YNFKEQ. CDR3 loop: CASSQPTGQTTGELFF. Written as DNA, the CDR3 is TGTGCCAGCAGCCAACCGACGGGACAAACCACCGGGGAGCTGTTTTTT.

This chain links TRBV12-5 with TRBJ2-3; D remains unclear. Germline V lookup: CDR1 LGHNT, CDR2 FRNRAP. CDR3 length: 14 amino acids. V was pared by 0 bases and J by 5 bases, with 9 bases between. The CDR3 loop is CASGLVVTRDTQYF. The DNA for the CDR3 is TGTGCTAGTGGTTTGGTAGTCACAAGAGATACGCAGTATTTT.

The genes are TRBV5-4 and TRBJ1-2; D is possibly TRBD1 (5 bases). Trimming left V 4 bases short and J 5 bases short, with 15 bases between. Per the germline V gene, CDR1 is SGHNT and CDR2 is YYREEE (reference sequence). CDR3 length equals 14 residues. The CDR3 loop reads CASSPTPGGYGYTF. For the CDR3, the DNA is TGTGCCAGCAGCCCCACGCCCGGGGGGTATGGCTACACCTTC.

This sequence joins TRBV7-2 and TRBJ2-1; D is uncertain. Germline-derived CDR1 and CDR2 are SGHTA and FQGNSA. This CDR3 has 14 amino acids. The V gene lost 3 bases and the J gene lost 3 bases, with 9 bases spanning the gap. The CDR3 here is CASSFQSVYNEQFF. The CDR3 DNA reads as TGTGCCAGCAGCTTTCAAAGCGTCTACAATGAGCAGTTCTTC.

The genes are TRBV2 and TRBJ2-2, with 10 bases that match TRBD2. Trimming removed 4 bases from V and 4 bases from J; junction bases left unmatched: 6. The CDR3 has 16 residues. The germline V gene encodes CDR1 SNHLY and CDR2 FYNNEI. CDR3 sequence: CASSVVQREGTGELFF. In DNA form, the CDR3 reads TGTGCCAGCAGTGTGGTACAGCGGGAGGGCACCGGGGAGCTGTTTTTT.

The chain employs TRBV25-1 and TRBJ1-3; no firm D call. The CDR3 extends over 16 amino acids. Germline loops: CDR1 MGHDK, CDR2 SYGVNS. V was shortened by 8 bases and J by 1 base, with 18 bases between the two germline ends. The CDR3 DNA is TGTGCCAGCGCAGCCCCAGGCCAGGCTTCTGGAAACACCATATATTTT. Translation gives CASAAPGQASGNTIYF.

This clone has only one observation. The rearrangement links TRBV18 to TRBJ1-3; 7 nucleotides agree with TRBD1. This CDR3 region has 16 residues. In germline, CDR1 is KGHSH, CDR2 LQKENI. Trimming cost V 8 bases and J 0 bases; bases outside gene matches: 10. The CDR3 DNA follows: TGTGCCAGCGCAGGGGGAACGACAGGCTCTGGAAACACCATATATTTT. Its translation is CASAGGTTGSGNTIYF.

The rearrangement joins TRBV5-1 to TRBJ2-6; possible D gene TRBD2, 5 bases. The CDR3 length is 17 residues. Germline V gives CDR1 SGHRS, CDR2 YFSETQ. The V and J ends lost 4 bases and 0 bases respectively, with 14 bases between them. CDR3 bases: TGCGCCAGCAGCCCCCGTCGGGGATCCTCTGGGGCCAACGTCCTGACTTTC. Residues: CASSPRRGSSGANVLTF.